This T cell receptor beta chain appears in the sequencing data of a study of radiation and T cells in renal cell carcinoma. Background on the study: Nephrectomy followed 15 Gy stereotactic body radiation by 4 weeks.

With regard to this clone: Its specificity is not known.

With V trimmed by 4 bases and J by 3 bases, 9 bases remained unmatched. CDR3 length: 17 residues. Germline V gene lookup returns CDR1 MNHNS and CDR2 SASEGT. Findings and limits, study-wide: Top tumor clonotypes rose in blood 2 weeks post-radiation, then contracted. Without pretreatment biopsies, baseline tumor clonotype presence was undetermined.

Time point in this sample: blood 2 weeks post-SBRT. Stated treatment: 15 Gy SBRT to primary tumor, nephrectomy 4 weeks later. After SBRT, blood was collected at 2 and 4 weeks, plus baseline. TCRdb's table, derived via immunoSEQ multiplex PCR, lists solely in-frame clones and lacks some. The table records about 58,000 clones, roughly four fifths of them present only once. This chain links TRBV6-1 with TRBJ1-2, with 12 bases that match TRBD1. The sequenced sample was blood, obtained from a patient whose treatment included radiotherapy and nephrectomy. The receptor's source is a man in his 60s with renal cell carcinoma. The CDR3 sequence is CASSAAPGTGGDYGYTF. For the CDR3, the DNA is TGTGCCAGCAGTGCCGCACCCGGGACAGGGGGCGACTATGGCTACACCTTC.